The TCR beta chain under discussion was sequenced for a study of cytomegalovirus exposure and HLA in healthy donors. For the study at large: Samples from HLA-typed donors yielded about 85 million unique TCRs in an early data release. Overall study findings and caveats: Sequencing depth across donors, presence/absence analyses assumed, was roughly uniform.

Points on this clone: The antigen remains undetermined.

The PCR had 60 Vbeta and 13 Jbeta primers. TCRdb's copy holds only in-frame clones and misses some; the assay was immunoSEQ multiplex PCR. The sample shows approximately 190,000 clones, roughly 70% of them seen only once. The sequenced sample was PBMCs. The receptor's source is a woman in her 30s in good health and CMV-seronegative.

CDR3 region: CASSSTGTAYGYTF. The DNA for the CDR3 is TGTGCCAGCAGCTCTACTGGGACAGCTTATGGCTACACCTTC. The gene calls are TRBV7-8 and TRBJ1-2; 7 positions agree with TRBD1. The CDR3 runs 14 residues. CDR1 and CDR2 from the germline V gene are SGHVS and FQNEAQ. Trimming took 4 bases from V and 5 from J; bases not matched to a gene: 7.